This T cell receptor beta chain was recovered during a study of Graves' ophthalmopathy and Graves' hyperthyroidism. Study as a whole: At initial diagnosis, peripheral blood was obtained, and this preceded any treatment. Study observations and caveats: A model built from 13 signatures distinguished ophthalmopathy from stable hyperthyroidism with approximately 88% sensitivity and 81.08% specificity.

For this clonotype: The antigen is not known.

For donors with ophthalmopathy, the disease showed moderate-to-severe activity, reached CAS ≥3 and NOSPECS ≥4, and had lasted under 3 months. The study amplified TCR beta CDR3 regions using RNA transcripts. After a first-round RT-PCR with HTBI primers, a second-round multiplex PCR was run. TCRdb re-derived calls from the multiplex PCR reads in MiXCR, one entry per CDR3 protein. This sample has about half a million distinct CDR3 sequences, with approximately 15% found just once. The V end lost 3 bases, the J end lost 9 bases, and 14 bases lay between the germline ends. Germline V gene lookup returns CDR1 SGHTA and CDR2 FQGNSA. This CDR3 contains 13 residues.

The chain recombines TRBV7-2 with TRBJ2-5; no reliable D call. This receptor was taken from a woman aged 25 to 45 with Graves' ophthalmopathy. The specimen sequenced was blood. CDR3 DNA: TGTGCCAGCAGCTTGGGTGGGGTTGGTCCCCAGTACTTC. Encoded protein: CASSLGGVGPQYF.